This passage covers 29 T cell receptor beta chains from one sample sequenced in a study of Ad26.COV2.S vaccination and SARS-CoV-2 variants. Data came from immunoSEQ multiplex PCR; TCRdb stores just in-frame clones and leaves some out. The sample has hundreds of thousands of clones; around 92% are singletons. Described treatment: roughly 19 received Ad26.COV2.S at low or high dose, single or two shots; 5 received placebo; per-sample allocation not given. Each sample was drawn 63 days after the first injection (of vaccine or placebo). The source material was peripheral blood, sampled in a trial of Ad26.COV2.S vaccine versus placebo. Receptor source: a person aged 18-65 years who received the Ad26.COV2.S COVID-19 vaccine or a placebo.

The CDR3 bases are TGTGCCAGTAATCTATTCGGCGCTGAAGCTTTCTTT. Protein: CASNLFGAEAFF. V and J are TRBV19 and TRBJ1-1; D is unresolved. From germline, CDR1 is LNHDA and CDR2 SQIVND (reference sequence). Trimming left V 7 bases short and J 6 bases short, with 12 bases between. The CDR3 runs to 12 residues.

CDR3 sequence (DNA): TGTGCCATCAGTGTGGTGGAATCGGAGACCCAGTACTTC. Protein product: CAISVVESETQYF. This rearrangement joins TRBV10-3 to TRBJ2-5; D gene ambiguous. This CDR3 spans 13 amino acids. The germline V gene has CDR1 ENHRY and CDR2 SYGVKD. V was trimmed by 4 bases and J by 5 bases, leaving 11 bases between them.

Only a few counts were recorded for this clone. This chain links TRBV7-2 with TRBJ2-5; D is possibly TRBD1 or TRBD2 (5 bases each). Germline CDR1 reads SGHTA; CDR2 reads FQGNSA. The V and J ends lost 5 bases and 6 bases respectively, with 13 bases between them. The CDR3 totals 13 residues. This chain's CDR3 is CASSGDGWKTQYF. In DNA form, the CDR3 reads TGTGCCAGCAGCGGGGACGGCTGGAAGACCCAGTACTTC.

This rearrangement joins TRBV10-3 to TRBJ2-2, with D unresolved. Trimming pared 8 bases from V and 7 bases from J, leaving 11 bases between. This CDR3 contains 12 residues. The germline V gene encodes CDR1 ENHRY and CDR2 SYGVKD. This CDR3 reads CAIQSDRGELFF. DNA of the CDR3: TGTGCCATCCAATCAGATCGCGGGGAGCTGTTTTTT.

The chain recombines TRBV24-1 with TRBJ1-5; D remains ambiguous. The V end was cut by 5 bases, the J end by 1 base, with 5 bases between. Germline V gene data show CDR1 as KGHDR and CDR2 as SFDVKD. The CDR3 consists of 13 residues. DNA for the CDR3: TGTGCCACCAGTGCGTACAGCAATCAGCCCCAGCATTTT. Protein product: CATSAYSNQPQHF.

The chain combines TRBV11-1 with TRBJ2-5, with 8 bases lining up with TRBD1. Looked up from germline, CDR1 is SGHAT and CDR2 is FQDESV (reference sequence). Germline trimming cut 4 bases from V and 5 bases from J; bases unmatched to any gene: 9. This CDR3 spans 15 amino acids. The CDR3 protein is CASSYKDREFETQYF. In nucleotides, the CDR3 is TGTGCCAGCAGCTACAAGGACAGGGAGTTCGAGACCCAGTACTTC. Supplemented by reference TRBV11-1 and TRBJ2-5, the full variable domain reads EAEVAQSPRYKITEKSQAVAFWCDPISGHATLYWYRQILGQGPELLVQFQDESVVDDSQLPKDRFSAERLKGVDSTLKIQPAELGDSAMYLCASSYKDREFETQYFGPGTRLLVL.

The V call is TRBV3-1 (or the pseudogene TRBV3-2), the J call TRBJ2-1; D is uncertain. This CDR3 contains 13 residues. Germline V gene lookup returns CDR1 LGHDT and CDR2 YNNKEL (reference sequence). V gave up 1 base and J gave up 8 bases, with 9 bases separating them. The CDR3: CASSQVGSDEQFF. The DNA of the CDR3 is TGTGCCAGCAGCCAAGTCGGGTCCGATGAGCAGTTCTTC.

This clone was seen a single time. The V call is TRBV5-1, the J call TRBJ2-1; 11 bases fit TRBD1. V lost 5 bases, J lost 1 base, and 14 bases stayed unmatched. This CDR3 is 19 amino acids long. Germline assignment: CDR1 SGHRS and CDR2 YFSETQ. CDR3: CASRQWTGGEIGSYNEQFF. CDR3 sequence (DNA): TGCGCCAGCAGACAATGGACAGGGGGCGAAATCGGTTCCTACAATGAGCAGTTCTTC.

The rearrangement uses TRBV6-5 and TRBJ1-3, with 7 bases identical to TRBD1. With V trimmed by 6 bases and J by 2 bases, 7 bases remained unmatched. There are 15 residues in the CDR3. In germline, CDR1 is MNHEY, CDR2 SVGAGI. The CDR3 nucleotides read TGTGCCAGCAGCGCTGACAGGGTCACTGGAAACACCATATATTTT. It is translated as CASSADRVTGNTIYF.

Details on this clone: Other DNA sequences within the sample encode an identical CDR3. This rearrangement joins TRBV18 to TRBJ2-1, with D possibly being TRBD1 or TRBD2 (6 bases each). The CDR3 spans 12 residues. CDR1 and CDR2 (germline): KGHSH, LQKENI. The V and J ends lost 3 bases and 8 bases respectively, with 8 bases between them. DNA of the CDR3: TGTGCCAGCTCACCGGGGGGCGATGAGCAGTTCTTC. This encodes CASSPGGDEQFF.

This chain connects TRBV5-1 to TRBJ2-7; weak D call: TRBD1 (6 bases). V was cut by 2 bases and J by 7 bases, with 16 bases left in between. Looked up from germline, CDR1 is SGHRS and CDR2 is YFSETQ. The CDR3 totals 14 residues. CDR3 region: CASSLGGPYGEQYF. The DNA of the CDR3 is TGCGCCAGCAGCTTAGGGGGACCCTACGGGGAGCAGTACTTC.

The chain employs TRBV27 and TRBJ2-1; no clear D. The germline V gene has CDR1 MNHEY and CDR2 SMNVEV (reference sequence). The CDR3 is made up of 16 amino acids. V shed 5 bases and J shed 9 bases, with 23 bases lying between them. CDR3 region: CASSAEWSSILGEQFF. The CDR3 nucleotides are TGTGCCAGCAGTGCCGAGTGGTCTTCAATTTTGGGTGAGCAGTTCTTC.

The chain uses TRBV4-2 and TRBJ2-2, with D perhaps matching TRBD1 or TRBD2 (5 bases each). This CDR3 region has 15 residues. Trimming shortened V by 4 bases and J by 6 bases, and 15 bases separated the two germline ends. Per the germline V gene, CDR1 is LGHNA and CDR2 is YNFKEQ. The DNA of the CDR3 is TGTGCCAGCAGCCCAGGTTGGGGGTGGGCCGGGGAGCTGTTTTTT. The encoded protein is CASSPGWGWAGELFF.

V is TRBV5-1 and J is TRBJ2-1; 10 nucleotides align to TRBD2. The length of the CDR3 is 16 residues. CDR1 is SGHRS and CDR2 is YFSETQ in the germline V gene. V shed 7 bases and J 0 bases; nucleotides not matched to a gene: 7. This chain's CDR3 is CASCTSGDSSYNEQFF. CDR3 nucleotides: TGCGCCAGCTGTACTAGCGGGGATAGCTCCTACAATGAGCAGTTCTTC.

As regards this clone: Other nucleotide sequences in the sample specify the same CDR3. This chain links TRBV29-1 with TRBJ1-5; tentatively, D is TRBD1 (5 bases). Looked up from germline, CDR1 is SQVTM and CDR2 is ANQGSEA. The CDR3 spans 12 residues. V was pared by 4 bases and J by 4 bases, with 8 bases between. The CDR3 bases are TGCAGCGTTGGGGGGGGGAATCAGCCCCAGCATTTT. Encoded protein: CSVGGGNQPQHF. Drawing the rest from reference TRBV29-1 and TRBJ1-5, the complete variable domain is SAVISQKPSRDICQRGTSLTIQCQVDSQVTMMFWYRQQPGQSLTLIATANQGSEATYESGFVIDKFPISRPNLTFSTLTVSNMSPEDSSIYLCSVGGGNQPQHFGDGTRLSIL.

The chain joins TRBV18 to TRBJ1-2; the D is unclear. The CDR3 spans 13 residues. V gave up 8 bases and J gave up 1 base, with 11 bases separating them. Per germline, CDR1 KGHSH and CDR2 LQKENI. Here the CDR3 DNA reads TGTGCCAGCCGCCGGGAGCTTAACTATGGCTACACCTTC. This encodes CASRRELNYGYTF.

The V gene is TRBV27, the J gene TRBJ2-3; D might be TRBD1 (5 bases). CDR3 length equals 16 residues. The V end was cut by 1 base, the J end by 2 bases, with 13 bases between. Per germline, CDR1 MNHEY and CDR2 SMNVEV (reference sequence). DNA of the CDR3: TGTGCCAGCAGTTTATGGACAAACGGCTTCACAGATACGCAGTATTTT. This gives the protein CASSLWTNGFTDTQYF.

The genes are TRBV5-6 and TRBJ1-5; D uncertain. The CDR3 loop spans 15 amino acids. Germline CDR1 reads SGHDT; CDR2 reads YYEEEE. V was trimmed by 2 bases and J by 1 base, leaving 10 bases between them. CDR3 in DNA: TGTGCCAGCAGCTTTCGGGGAACGAGCAATCAGCCCCAGCATTTT. Amino acids: CASSFRGTSNQPQHF.

J is TRBJ2-6 and V is TRBV6-5, with no clear D. Trimming shortened V by 2 bases and J by 4 bases, and 6 bases separated the two germline ends. Germline CDR1 and CDR2: MNHEY and SVGAGI. The CDR3 is made up of 14 amino acids. The CDR3: CASSYGVGANVLTF. The CDR3 bases are TGTGCCAGCAGTTACGGGGTCGGGGCCAACGTCCTGACTTTC.

V and J are TRBV9 and TRBJ2-5; a weak D match, TRBD1 (6 bases). This CDR3 is 15 amino acids long. The germline CDR1 and CDR2 sequences are SGDLS and YYNGEE. Trimming pared 4 bases from V and 5 bases from J, leaving 18 bases between. The CDR3 DNA sequence: TGTGCCAGCAGCACACACAGGGCTAATTGGGAGACCCAGTACTTC. Protein product: CASSTHRANWETQYF.

Notes on this clone: Different DNA sequences within this sample yield the same CDR3. The V gene is TRBV7-9, the J gene TRBJ2-1, with a possible D match to TRBD2 (5 bases). Trimming took 1 base from V and 3 from J, leaving 7 bases between them. The CDR3 has 14 residues. CDR1 is SEHNR and CDR2 is FQNEAQ in the germline V gene (reference sequence). The CDR3 reads CASSLVTSYNEQFF. The CDR3 DNA follows: TGTGCCAGCAGCTTAGTTACTAGCTACAATGAGCAGTTCTTC.

The chain is built from TRBV19 and TRBJ2-3, with D hard to call. Trimming shortened V by 5 bases and J by 6 bases, and 15 bases separated the two germline ends. Per the germline V gene, CDR1 is LNHDA and CDR2 is SQIVND (reference sequence). This CDR3 comprises 14 residues. CDR3: CASSPPSWGDTQYF. DNA for the CDR3: TGTGCCAGTAGTCCCCCGAGTTGGGGTGATACGCAGTATTTT. Supplemented by reference TRBV19 and TRBJ2-3, the full variable domain reads DGGITQSPKYLFRKEGQNVTLSCEQNLNHDAMYWYRQDPGQGLRLIYYSQIVNDFQKGDIAEGYSVSREKKESFPLTVTSAQKNPTAFYLCASSPPSWGDTQYFGPGTRLTVL.

This clone was observed once. The chain uses TRBV24-1 and TRBJ2-3, with 13 bases identical to TRBD2. The V gene end was trimmed by 2 bases and the J gene end by 5 bases; junction bases not matched to a gene: 6. Germline V lookup: CDR1 KGHDR, CDR2 SFDVKD. The CDR3 consists of 17 residues. The CDR3 loop reads CATSDSRRTSGGDTQYF. DNA for the CDR3: TGTGCCACCAGTGATTCCCGTAGGACTAGCGGGGGAGATACGCAGTATTTT.

A single count supports this clone. V usage is TRBV25-1 and J usage is TRBJ1-5; D is undetermined. The CDR3 runs to 14 residues. The ends were cut back, 1 base at V and 5 bases at J, with 9 bases in the middle. Germline values: CDR1 MGHDK, CDR2 SYGVNS. The CDR3 loop reads CASSELIGDQPQHF. CDR3 DNA sequence: TGTGCCAGCAGTGAATTAATCGGGGATCAGCCCCAGCATTTT.

This clone was counted once. The chain uses TRBV7-9 and TRBJ2-5; the match to TRBD2 covers 8 bases. The CDR3 consists of 15 residues. J lost 1 base, V lost 3 bases, and 4 bases had no gene match. CDR1 is SEHNR, CDR2 FQNEAQ, per germline (reference sequence). CDR3 residues: CASSFLAGIQETQYF. The CDR3 DNA reads as TGTGCCAGCAGCTTTTTAGCGGGAATCCAAGAGACCCAGTACTTC.

The chain is built from TRBV14 and TRBJ1-2; D uncertain. Between the trimmed V and J ends, which lost 0 bases and 5 bases, there was a span of 10 bases. Looked up from germline, CDR1 is SGHDN and CDR2 is FVKESK. The CDR3 covers 14 residues. Here the CDR3 DNA reads TGTGCCAGCAGCCAAGAGTGGCAGACATATGGCTACACCTTC. It yields the protein CASSQEWQTYGYTF.

A single count supports this clone. The CDR3 DNA is TGTGCCAGCTCACCAAGGGGGCAGGGGACTAATTCACCCCTCCACTTT. Translated: CASSPRGQGTNSPLHF. V and J are TRBV18 and TRBJ1-6; 7 bases fit TRBD1. Germline CDR1 KGHSH, CDR2 LQKENI. This CDR3 spans 16 amino acids. J lost 6 bases, V lost 2 bases, and 7 bases had no gene match.

This rearrangement joins TRBV7-2 to TRBJ2-1; 7 nucleotides agree with TRBD2. This CDR3 comprises 15 residues. The germline V gene has CDR1 SGHTA and CDR2 FQGNSA. The J segment lost 3 bases and the V segment lost 0 bases, leaving 2 bases of the junction unmatched. CDR3: CASSLAQRGYNEQFF. The CDR3 DNA reads as TGTGCCAGCAGCTTAGCCCAGCGGGGCTACAATGAGCAGTTCTTC.

The V and J genes are TRBV7-3 and TRBJ2-2, with 8 positions matching TRBD1. CDR1 is SGHTA and CDR2 is FQGTGA in the germline V gene. This CDR3 spans 18 amino acids. J was trimmed by 2 bases and V by 2 bases; bases with no gene match: 10. The CDR3 here is CASSLRPQGADNTGELFF. CDR3 in DNA: TGTGCCAGCAGCTTACGGCCCCAGGGGGCGGATAACACCGGGGAGCTGTTTTTT.